This T cell receptor beta chain comes out of a study of T cell repertoires in cytomegalovirus infection. Study background: From public TCR beta signatures came an indication of both CMV infection and matching HLA type. Whole-study results and caveats: In two of eight donors, the top clonotype was HLA-C-restricted CMV-specific. Carriers of CMV plus the relevant HLA were identified by cumulative public TCR beta family frequency.

CDR1 and CDR2 (germline): SQVTM, ANQGSEA. V was pared by 7 bases and J by 10 bases, with 10 bases of the junction left unmatched. The CDR3 extends over 12 amino acids. One entry per CDR3 protein, called by TCRdb with MiXCR from the reads. The sample shows roughly 180,000 distinct CDR3 sequences, about 20% of them seen only once. Turning to this clonotype: Its specificity is unknown.

The V gene is TRBV29-1, the J gene TRBJ2-1; 7 nucleotides line up with TRBD1. This sequence originates from a human donor in good health (CMV status not recorded). Some clones in this sample may be carry-over from other donors' samples. The input for sequencing was CD8+ T cells from cultured PBMCs, taken from culture after CMV antigen stimulation. CDR3 loop: CSATMTGSEQFF. In nucleotides, the CDR3 is TGCAGCGCCACCATGACAGGGTCGGAGCAGTTCTTC.